The 2 T cell receptor beta chains below come from one sample, sequenced in a study of regulatory T cells in long-lasting Graves disease. The time point denotes: newly diagnosed GD, antithyroid drugs for less than 3 months. TCR sequences were obtained from RNA taken from PBMCs. The TCR beta library used iRepertoire HTBI primers with Arm-PCR amplification of CDR3. TCRdb reprocessed the multiplex PCR reads via MiXCR and lists one record per CDR3 protein. The sample yields approximately 390,000 distinct CDR3 sequences, roughly 16% seen once. The data also belong to a second study, concerning T cells in Graves' hyperthyroidism and ophthalmopathy.

The sample consisted of peripheral blood mononuclear cells (PBMCs), taken at new diagnosis, from a patient treated with antithyroid drugs. These receptors were obtained from a woman aged 18-30 years with Graves disease.

This clonotype was detected ten times or more. The chain couples TRBV11-2 to TRBJ2-5, with D unclear. Germline V gene data show CDR1 as SGHAT and CDR2 as FQNNGV. V dropped 4 bases and J dropped 3 bases, with 15 bases sitting between them. This CDR3 spans 15 amino acids. DNA of the CDR3: TGTGCCAGCAGCTATCCGGAATTGAATGAAGAGACCCAGTACTTC. This sequence encodes CASSYPELNEETQYF.

A remark on this clonotype: Compared with germline, one end of the junction differs, possibly owing to a read error. The chain combines TRBV3-1 with TRBJ2-7, with 9 bases fitting TRBD2. The CDR3 has 14 amino acids. Germline CDR1 reads LGHDT; CDR2 reads YNNKEL (reference sequence). This chain's CDR3 is CASTRASGAYERYF. CDR3 bases: TGTGCCAGCACCCGAGCTAGCGGGGCCTACGAGCGGTACTTC.